Each of the 5 T cell receptor beta chains below was sequenced from the same sample in a study of OX40 agonist ivuxolimab in advanced cancers. Here immunoSEQ multiplex PCR was the method, and the copy in TCRdb shows in-frame clones only, minus some. The table includes 85,000 to 95,000 clones, 91% detected once. Sequences were derived from CD4+ or CD8+ T cells sorted from blood, sampled in a trial of the OX40 agonist ivuxolimab. These receptors came from an adult with an advanced solid tumor such as melanoma, head and neck, liver or kidney cancer.

This sequence joins TRBV28 and TRBJ1-4; 7 nucleotides align to TRBD1. V lost 3 bases, J lost 8 bases, and 12 bases stayed unmatched. This CDR3 has 16 residues. CDR1 is MDHEN, CDR2 SYDVKM, per germline. CDR3 protein: CASSFPSRRQGEKLFF. Written as DNA, the CDR3 is TGTGCCAGCAGTTTCCCCTCGCGTCGACAGGGAGAAAAACTGTTTTTT.

This clone was counted a few times. This chain joins TRBV7-2 and TRBJ2-3; D is undetermined. From germline, CDR1 is SGHTA and CDR2 FQGNSA. V was cut by 5 bases and J by 3 bases, with 9 bases left in between. This CDR3 region has 13 residues. CDR3 DNA sequence: TGTGCCAGCAGCACAGATGGGACAGATACGCAGTATTTT. Its translation is CASSTDGTDTQYF.

CDR3 DNA: TGTGCCAGCAGTTACTCGATAGTTGCGGGGAACACTGAAGCTTTCTTT. Its translation: CASSYSIVAGNTEAFF. This chain connects TRBV6-5 to TRBJ1-1; D not certain. The germline V gene has CDR1 MNHEY and CDR2 SVGAGI. V lost 0 bases and J lost 1, with 12 bases in between. This CDR3 region has 16 residues.

The chain uses TRBV11-3 and TRBJ2-3, with 7 bases that match TRBD2. Germline trimming cut 1 base from V and 5 bases from J; bases unmatched to any gene: 3. Germline V gene sequence: CDR1 SGHNT, CDR2 YENEEA. The CDR3 has 14 amino acids. DNA of the CDR3: TGTGCCAGCAGCTTAGGGGACTATAAAGATACGCAGTATTTT. This sequence encodes CASSLGDYKDTQYF. Variable domain in full (rest from reference TRBV11-3 and TRBJ2-3): EAGVVQSPRYKIIEKKQPVAFWCNPISGHNTLYWYLQNLGQGPELLIRYENEEAVDDSQLPKDRFSAERLKGVDSTLKIQPAELGDSAVYLCASSLGDYKDTQYFGPGTRLTVL.

This clone was seen a handful of times. The rearrangement joins TRBV7-9 to TRBJ2-7; no reliable D call. Deletions cut 1 base from V and 5 bases from J, with 12 bases between. This CDR3 spans 14 amino acids. The V gene's germline CDR1 is SEHNR and CDR2 FQNEAQ (reference sequence). CDR3 loop: CASSLGLANHEQYF. CDR3 coding DNA: TGTGCCAGCAGCTTAGGGTTGGCCAACCACGAGCAGTACTTC.